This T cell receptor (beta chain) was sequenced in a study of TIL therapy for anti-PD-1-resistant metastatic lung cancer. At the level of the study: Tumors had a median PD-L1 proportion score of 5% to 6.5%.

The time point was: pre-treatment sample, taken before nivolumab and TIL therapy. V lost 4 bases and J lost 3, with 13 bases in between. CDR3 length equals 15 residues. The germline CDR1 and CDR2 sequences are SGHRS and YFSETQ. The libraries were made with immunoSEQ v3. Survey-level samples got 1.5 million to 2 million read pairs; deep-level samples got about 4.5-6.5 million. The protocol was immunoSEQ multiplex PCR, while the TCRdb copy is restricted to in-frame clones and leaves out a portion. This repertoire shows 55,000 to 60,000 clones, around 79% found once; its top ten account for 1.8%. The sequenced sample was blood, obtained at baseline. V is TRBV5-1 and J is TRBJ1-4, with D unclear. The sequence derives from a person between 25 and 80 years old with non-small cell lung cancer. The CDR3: CASSPFRGANEKLFF. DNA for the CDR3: TGCGCCAGCAGCCCCTTCCGCGGTGCTAATGAAAAACTGTTTTTT. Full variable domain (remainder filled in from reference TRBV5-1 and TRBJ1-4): KAGVTQTPRYLIKTRGQQVTLSCSPISGHRSVSWYQQTPGQGLQFLFEYFSETQRNKGNFPGRFSGRQFSNSRSEMNVSTLELGDSALYLCASSPFRGANEKLFFGSGTQLSVL.